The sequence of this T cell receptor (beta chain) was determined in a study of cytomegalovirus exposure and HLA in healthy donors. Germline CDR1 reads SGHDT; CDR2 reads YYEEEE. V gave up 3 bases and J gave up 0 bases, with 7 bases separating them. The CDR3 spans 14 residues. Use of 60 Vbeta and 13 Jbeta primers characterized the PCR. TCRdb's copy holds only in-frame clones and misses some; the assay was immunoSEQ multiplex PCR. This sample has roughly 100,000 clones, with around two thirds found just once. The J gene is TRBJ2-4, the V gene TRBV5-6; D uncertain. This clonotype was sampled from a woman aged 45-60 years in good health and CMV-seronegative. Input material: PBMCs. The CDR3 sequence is CASSSSLAKNIQYF. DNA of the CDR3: TGTGCCAGCAGCTCAAGCCTAGCCAAAAACATTCAGTACTTC. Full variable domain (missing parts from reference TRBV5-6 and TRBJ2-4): DAGVTQSPTHLIKTRGQQVTLRCSPKSGHDTVSWYQQALGQGPQFIFQYYEEEERQRGNFPDRFSGHQFPNYSSELNVNALLLGDSALYLCASSSSLAKNIQYFGAGTRLSVL.